These 30 T cell receptor beta chains originate from one sample sequenced in a study of neurological immune-mediated disorders. Each CDR3 protein gets one entry after TCRdb re-called the 5' RACE reads with MiXCR. Among more than 15,000 distinct CDR3 sequences listed, roughly 3% were seen once. The sequencing sample was made of CD8+ T cells from blood. The receptors shown here come from a woman between 40 and 50 years old in good health.

This clonotype has at least ten counts. This rearrangement joins TRBV7-2 to TRBJ2-5, with D unresolved. Trimming pared 4 bases from V and 1 base from J, leaving 10 bases between. The CDR3 sequence is 14 residues long. CDR1 and CDR2 (germline): SGHTA, FQGNSA. The CDR3 DNA follows: TGTGCCAGCAGCTCAAGACCGACCCAAGAGACCCAGTACTTC. As protein: CASSSRPTQETQYF.

This clonotype was seen at least ten times. CDR3 sequence reads: CASSLIKAGTDIYEQYF. CDR3 in DNA: TGCGCCAGCAGCCTAATAAAGGCGGGGACCGATATCTACGAGCAGTACTTC. The rearrangement joins TRBV4-1 to TRBJ2-7, with TRBD2 as a possible D gene (6 bases). Germline CDR1 and CDR2: MGHRA and YSYEKL. The CDR3 covers 17 residues. V was clipped by 4 bases and J by 3 bases, with 22 bases between them.

Many counts were recorded for this clonotype. CDR3 loop: CASSFEQGLETQYF. The CDR3 bases are TGTGCCAGCAGTTTTGAGCAGGGTTTAGAGACCCAGTACTTC. The rearrangement joins TRBV12-3 or TRBV12-4 to TRBJ2-5; D may be TRBD1 (5 bases). CDR3 length equals 14 residues. V dropped 3 bases and J dropped 4 bases, with 12 bases sitting between them.

This clonotype was seen repeatedly, ten times or more. V gene TRBV7-2 combines with J gene TRBJ2-2; D is uncertain. The length of the CDR3 is 14 residues. Germline CDR1 is SGHTA and CDR2 is FQGNSA. V was pared by 2 bases and J by 1 base, with 5 bases between. CDR3 region: CASSLKGNTGELFF. DNA of the CDR3: TGTGCCAGCAGCTTAAAGGGGAACACCGGGGAGCTGTTTTTT.

This clonotype was detected ten times or more. This chain uses TRBV5-1 with TRBJ2-3; D unresolved. V lost 1 base, J lost 1 base, and 4 bases lay in between. This CDR3 has 13 residues. CDR1 is SGHRS, CDR2 YFSETQ, per germline. The CDR3 DNA reads as TGCGCCAGCAGCTTGTACGGCACAGATACGCAGTATTTT. The encoded protein is CASSLYGTDTQYF.

This clonotype came up many times. This chain connects TRBV12-3 or TRBV12-4 to TRBJ1-5; 7 bases match TRBD1. After removal of 7 bases from V and 7 bases from J, the junction contained 16 bases not matched to a gene. This CDR3 is built from 16 residues. The CDR3 is CASNSGTITGEQPQHF. The CDR3 region has the DNA TGTGCCAGCAACTCTGGGACGATAACAGGGGAACAGCCCCAGCATTTT.

This clonotype was observed many times. The chain combines TRBV4-1 with TRBJ2-3; 10 bases fit TRBD2. Per the germline V gene, CDR1 is MGHRA and CDR2 is YSYEKL. V was pared by 1 base and J by 9 bases, with 7 bases of the junction left unmatched. The CDR3 is made up of 15 amino acids. CDR3 residues: CASSQVRLAGDTQYF. For the CDR3, the DNA is TGCGCCAGCAGCCAAGTGCGGCTAGCGGGAGACACGCAGTATTTT.

This clonotype showed up just a few times. The chain links TRBV10-3 to TRBJ2-5; 10 nucleotides align to TRBD2. This CDR3 has 21 amino acids. Trimming took 0 bases from V and 1 from J; bases not matched to a gene: 17. CDR1 and CDR2 from the germline V gene are ENHRY and SYGVKD. CDR3 nucleotides: TGTGCCATCAGTGAGTCGTTTTTGTGGCTAGCGGGAGCTCGGTCCCAAGAGACCCAGTACTTC. The encoded protein is CAISESFLWLAGARSQETQYF.

In its sample, this clonotype was seen many times. This rearrangement joins TRBV7-8 to TRBJ2-1; 7 nucleotides align to TRBD1. CDR3 size: 17 residues. Losses at the gene ends were 1 base for V and 5 bases for J; bases not matched to a gene: 11. The germline gives CDR1 SGHVS, CDR2 FQNEAQ. This CDR3 reads CASSLGGHRGANNEQFF. The CDR3, as DNA: TGTGCCAGCAGCTTAGGGGGGCACAGGGGTGCCAACAATGAGCAGTTCTTC.

V gene TRBV7-9 combines with J gene TRBJ2-6; D ambiguous. Germline CDR1 SEHNR, CDR2 FQNEAQ (reference sequence). The CDR3 sequence is 15 residues long. Trimming pared 5 bases from V and 1 base from J, leaving 9 bases between. CDR3 bases: TGTGCCAGCAGCCGACTTGAATCTGGGGCCAACGTCCTGACTTTC. This encodes CASSRLESGANVLTF.

This clonotype was seen many times. The chain joins TRBV6-5 to TRBJ1-4; no clear D gene. Germline lookup yields CDR1 MNHEY and CDR2 SVGAGI. V gave up 2 bases and J gave up 0 bases, with 10 bases separating them. This CDR3 is built from 16 residues. The CDR3 loop is CASSYRILATNEKLFF. The CDR3 DNA follows: TGTGCCAGCAGTTACCGCATCCTTGCAACTAATGAAAAACTGTTTTTT.

This clonotype was seen at least ten times. V usage is TRBV24-1 and J usage is TRBJ2-3; D possibly corresponds to TRBD1 (5 bases). This CDR3 is built from 16 residues. V lost 5 bases and J 2 bases, leaving 16 bases between the germline ends. CDR1 is KGHDR and CDR2 is SFDVKD in the germline V gene. CDR3 amino acids: CATSAIDSKHTDTQYF. In nucleotides, the CDR3 is TGTGCCACCAGTGCTATTGACAGCAAACACACAGATACGCAGTATTTT.

This clonotype was detected ten times or more. The rearrangement joins TRBV18 to TRBJ2-1; 8 bases are a match to TRBD2. This CDR3 has 16 residues. Germline trimming cut 2 bases from V and 6 bases from J; bases unmatched to any gene: 9. Germline-derived CDR1 and CDR2 are KGHSH and LQKENI. The DNA for the CDR3 is TGTGCCAGCTCACCAGCGACCCGGGAGGGCCTCAATGAGCAGTTCTTC. Protein product: CASSPATREGLNEQFF.

Many counts were recorded for this clonotype. In nucleotides, the CDR3 is TGTTCGACGATGAACACTGAAGCTTTCTTT. Translation gives CSTMNTEAFF. This chain links TRBV7-9 with TRBJ1-1; D is unclear. The CDR3 consists of 10 residues. Germline V gene lookup returns CDR1 SEHNR and CDR2 FQNEAQ (reference sequence).

This clonotype was counted many times. V and J are TRBV20-1 and TRBJ2-1, with TRBD2 matching 9 bases. The junction had 11 bases not matched to a gene; V was cut back by 0 bases and J by 8 bases. This CDR3 comprises 16 residues. Germline V gene sequence: CDR1 DFQATT, CDR2 SNEGSKA (reference sequence). The CDR3 region has the DNA TGCAGTGCTAGAGATAGGTTAGCGGGAGAGGGTTATGAGCAGTTCTTC. Translated: CSARDRLAGEGYEQFF.

This clonotype was recorded at least ten times. The chain is built from TRBV12-3 or TRBV12-4 and TRBJ2-3, with D perhaps TRBD2 (6 bases). Trimming cost V 6 bases and J 0 bases, with 19 bases left between them. The CDR3 loop spans 17 amino acids. Here the CDR3 DNA reads TGTGCCAGCAGAACGACGGGGACTCGATCTAGCACAGATACGCAGTATTTT. It is translated as CASRTTGTRSSTDTQYF.

V and J are TRBV11-2 and TRBJ2-3; D gene unclear. The CDR3 length is 12 residues. Trimming removed 5 bases at V and 2 bases at J, with 5 bases between. Germline CDR1 and CDR2: SGHAT and FQNNGV. The DNA for the CDR3 is TGTGCCAGCAGCGTCACCACAGATACGCAGTATTTT. It is translated as CASSVTTDTQYF.

This clonotype was recorded many times. The rearrangement joins TRBV27 to TRBJ2-7; 10 bases match TRBD1. The J segment lost 5 bases and the V segment lost 5 bases, leaving 9 bases of the junction unmatched. CDR1 is MNHEY, CDR2 SMNVEV, per germline (reference sequence). The CDR3 runs 15 residues. The CDR3 loop is CASSATGTGVHEQYF. The CDR3 DNA reads as TGTGCCAGCAGTGCAACCGGGACAGGGGTCCACGAGCAGTACTTC.

This clonotype was detected many times. V usage is TRBV27 and J usage is TRBJ2-7; 10 nucleotides align to TRBD2. The V segment lost 5 bases and the J segment 4 bases; nucleotides outside the gene matches: 5. Germline V gene data show CDR1 as MNHEY and CDR2 as SMNVEV (reference sequence). The CDR3 totals 14 residues. As DNA, the CDR3 is TGTGCCAGCAGTCCCATAGCGGGAGGATACGAGCAGTACTTC. It yields the protein CASSPIAGGYEQYF.

This clonotype was recorded at least ten times. J is TRBJ2-1 and V is TRBV3-1; 16 bases map to TRBD2. Germline CDR1 reads LGHDT; CDR2 reads YNNKEL (reference sequence). The CDR3 spans 18 residues. V was clipped by 2 bases and J by 8 bases; unmatched bases: 9. CDR3 sequence (DNA): TGTGCCAGCAGCCAATTAGGGACTAGCGGGAGGGCCGAATATGAGCAGTTCTTC. This translates into CASSQLGTSGRAEYEQFF.

There are many counts of this clonotype. V is TRBV7-2 and J is TRBJ2-7; 7 nucleotides agree with TRBD2. This CDR3 region has 16 residues. The germline gives CDR1 SGHTA, CDR2 FQGNSA. After removal of 8 bases from V and 6 bases from J, the junction contained 19 bases not matched to a gene. As DNA, the CDR3 is TGTGCCAGCGGTAATGAGGGACTACGGCGTCTAGGCGAGCAGTACTTC. This codes for CASGNEGLRRLGEQYF. Together with reference TRBV7-2 and TRBJ2-7, the CDR3 gives the full variable domain: GAGVSQSPSNKVTEKGKDVELRCDPISGHTALYWYRQSLGQGLEFLIYFQGNSAPDKSGLPSDRFSAERTGGSVSTLTIQRTQQEDSAVYLCASGNEGLRRLGEQYFGPGTRLTVT.

At least ten counts were recorded for this clonotype. The DNA for the CDR3 is TGCGCCAGCAGCTTGGCCGGGCCGTCCTACGAGCAGTACTTC. This translates into CASSLAGPSYEQYF. J is TRBJ2-7 and V is TRBV5-1; D gene ambiguous. Germline V lookup: CDR1 SGHRS, CDR2 YFSETQ. The CDR3 is 14 amino acids. V gave up 0 bases and J gave up 1 base, with 8 bases separating them.

This clonotype has a count of ten or more. This chain links TRBV6-2 or TRBV6-3 with TRBJ2-2; no clear D. The CDR3 spans 14 residues. The V gene's germline CDR1 is MNHEY and CDR2 SVGEGT. The ends were cut back, 5 bases at V and 3 bases at J, with 10 bases in the middle. The CDR3 DNA is TGTGCCAGCAGTAGAGTTCCGGACACCGGGGAGCTGTTTTTT. Amino acids: CASSRVPDTGELFF.

There are many counts of this clonotype. This chain joins TRBV6-6 and TRBJ2-1; D is unresolved. The germline V gene encodes CDR1 MNHNY and CDR2 SVGAGI (reference sequence). The CDR3 has 14 residues. The germline V and J ends were trimmed by 4 bases and 6 bases, with 13 bases remaining between them. The CDR3 protein is CASSFRAQSNEQFF. The CDR3 bases are TGTGCCAGCAGTTTCCGGGCCCAGTCCAATGAGCAGTTCTTC.

A word on this clonotype: A much larger clone is a single base away; this may be a read error. V and J are TRBV29-1 and TRBJ1-1; D ambiguous. CDR3 length equals 8 residues. Germline CDR1 is SQVTM and CDR2 is ANQGSEA. Deletions cut 7 bases from V and 14 bases from J, with 11 bases between. In DNA form, the CDR3 reads TGCAGCGCCACACATAGGTTCTTT. It codes for CSATHRFF.

This clonotype was picked up many times. J is TRBJ2-7 and V is TRBV4-2; possibly TRBD2 for D (6 bases). Trimming took 1 base from V and 4 from J, leaving 8 bases between them. CDR1 LGHNA and CDR2 YNFKEQ come from the germline V gene. The CDR3 sequence is 13 residues long. CDR3 bases: TGTGCCAGCAGCCAAGGGGAGGATTACGAGCAGTACTTC. Its translation: CASSQGEDYEQYF.

This clonotype was observed many times. This chain connects TRBV5-1 to TRBJ2-7; maybe TRBD1 (6 bases). Germline-derived CDR1 and CDR2 are SGHRS and YFSETQ. This CDR3 is 15 amino acids long. Trimming pared 2 bases from V and 5 bases from J, leaving 17 bases between. In DNA, the CDR3 is TGCGCCAGCAGCTTTGGTAAGCAGGGGTTACACGAGCAGTACTTC. It specifies CASSFGKQGLHEQYF. The full variable domain, completed using reference TRBV5-1 and TRBJ2-7, is KAGVTQTPRYLIKTRGQQVTLSCSPISGHRSVSWYQQTPGQGLQFLFEYFSETQRNKGNFPGRFSGRQFSNSRSEMNVSTLELGDSALYLCASSFGKQGLHEQYFGPGTRLTVT.

This clonotype was found many times. This chain links TRBV6-1 with TRBJ2-1, with TRBD2 matching over 13 bases. The V gene's germline CDR1 is MNHNS and CDR2 SASEGT. CDR3 length equals 15 residues. Trimming cost V 8 bases and J 8 bases; bases outside gene matches: 9. DNA of the CDR3: TGTGCCAGCCAGGCCGGGACTAGCGGGAACCATGAGCAGTTCTTC. Protein: CASQAGTSGNHEQFF.

This clonotype was observed many times. The gene calls are TRBV15 and TRBJ1-4; D perhaps matches TRBD1 (6 bases). This CDR3 has 15 residues. Germline lookup yields CDR1 LNHNV and CDR2 YYDKDF (reference sequence). Trimming removed 3 bases from V and 6 bases from J, with 14 bases in between. The CDR3 sequence: CATSRDSIRDEKLFF. CDR3 DNA sequence: TGTGCCACCAGCAGGGACAGCATACGGGATGAAAAACTGTTTTTT. Combining the CDR3 with reference TRBV15 and TRBJ1-4 gives the whole variable domain DAMVIQNPRYQVTQFGKPVTLSCSQTLNHNVMYWYQQKSSQAPKLLFHYYDKDFNNEADTPDNFQSRRPNTSFCFLDIRSPGLGDTAMYLCATSRDSIRDEKLFFGSGTQLSVL.

This clonotype has ten or more counts. The chain links TRBV4-3 to TRBJ2-1; tentatively, D is TRBD1 or TRBD2 (5 bases each). The CDR3 has 17 residues. Germline V gene sequence: CDR1 LGHNA, CDR2 YSLEER. Trimming removed 0 bases from V and 4 bases from J, with 16 bases in between. The CDR3 DNA is TGCGCCAGCAGCCAAGATATGGGGACCCCCGGTTACAATGAGCAGTTCTTC. It specifies CASSQDMGTPGYNEQFF.